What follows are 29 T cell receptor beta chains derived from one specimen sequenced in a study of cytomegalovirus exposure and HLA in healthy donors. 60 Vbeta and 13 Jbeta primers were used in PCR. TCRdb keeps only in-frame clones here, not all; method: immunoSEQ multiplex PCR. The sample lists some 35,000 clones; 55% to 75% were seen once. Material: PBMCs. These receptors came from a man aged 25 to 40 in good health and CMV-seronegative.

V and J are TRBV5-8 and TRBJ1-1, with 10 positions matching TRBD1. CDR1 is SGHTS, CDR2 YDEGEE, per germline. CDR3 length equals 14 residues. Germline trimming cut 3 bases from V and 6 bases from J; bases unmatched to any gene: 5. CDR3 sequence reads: CASSSRDRGPEAFF. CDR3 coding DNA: TGTGCCAGCAGCTCCCGGGACAGGGGCCCTGAAGCTTTCTTT.

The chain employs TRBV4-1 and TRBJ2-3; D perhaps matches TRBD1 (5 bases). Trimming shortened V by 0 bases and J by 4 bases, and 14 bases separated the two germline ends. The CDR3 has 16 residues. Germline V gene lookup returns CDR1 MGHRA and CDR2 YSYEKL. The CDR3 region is CASSQDQGEGPDTQYF. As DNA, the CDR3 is TGCGCCAGCAGCCAAGATCAGGGCGAAGGTCCAGATACGCAGTATTTT.

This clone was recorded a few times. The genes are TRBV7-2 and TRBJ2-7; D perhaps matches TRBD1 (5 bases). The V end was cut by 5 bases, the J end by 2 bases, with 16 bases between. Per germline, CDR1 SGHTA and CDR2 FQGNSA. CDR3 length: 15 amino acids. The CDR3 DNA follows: TGTGCCAGCAGCCTAGAAGGGGCACGAACCTACGAGCAGTACTTC. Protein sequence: CASSLEGARTYEQYF.

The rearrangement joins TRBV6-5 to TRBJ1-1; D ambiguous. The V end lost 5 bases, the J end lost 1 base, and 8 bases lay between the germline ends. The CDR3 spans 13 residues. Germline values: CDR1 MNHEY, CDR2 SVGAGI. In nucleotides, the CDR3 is TGTGCCAGCAGTACCCGGGAGAACACTGAAGCTTTCTTT. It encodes CASSTRENTEAFF.

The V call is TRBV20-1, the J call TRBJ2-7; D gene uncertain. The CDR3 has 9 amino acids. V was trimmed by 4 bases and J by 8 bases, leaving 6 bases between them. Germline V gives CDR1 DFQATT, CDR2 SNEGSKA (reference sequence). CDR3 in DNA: TGCAGTGCTAAGCCCAAGCAGTACTTC. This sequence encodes CSAKPKQYF.

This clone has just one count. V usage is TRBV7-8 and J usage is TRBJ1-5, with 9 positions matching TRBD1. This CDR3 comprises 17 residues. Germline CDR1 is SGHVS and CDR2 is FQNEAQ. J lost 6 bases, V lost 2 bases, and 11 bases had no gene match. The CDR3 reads CASSLIPGQGIAQPQHF. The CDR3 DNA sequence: TGTGCCAGCAGCTTAATCCCGGGACAGGGAATCGCTCAGCCCCAGCATTTT.

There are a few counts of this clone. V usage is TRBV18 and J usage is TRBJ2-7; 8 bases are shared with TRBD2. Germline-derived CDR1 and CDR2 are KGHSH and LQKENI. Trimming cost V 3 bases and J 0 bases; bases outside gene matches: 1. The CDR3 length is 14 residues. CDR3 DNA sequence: TGTGCCAGCTCACCGGCGGGGGGCTCCTACGAGCAGTACTTC. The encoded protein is CASSPAGGSYEQYF.

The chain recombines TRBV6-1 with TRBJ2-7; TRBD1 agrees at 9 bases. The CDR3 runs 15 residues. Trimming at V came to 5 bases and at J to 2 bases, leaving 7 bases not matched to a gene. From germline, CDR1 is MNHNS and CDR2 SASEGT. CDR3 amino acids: CASSLRDRVTYEQYF. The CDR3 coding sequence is TGTGCCAGCAGTCTCCGGGACAGGGTTACCTACGAGCAGTACTTC.

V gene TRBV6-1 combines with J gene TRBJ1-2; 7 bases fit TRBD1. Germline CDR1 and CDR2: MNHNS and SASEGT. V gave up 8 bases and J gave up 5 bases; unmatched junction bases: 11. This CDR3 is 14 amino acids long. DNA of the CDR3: TGTGCCAGCTCCCCGGGACAGACTCTATATGGCTACACCTTC. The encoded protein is CASSPGQTLYGYTF.

CDR3 DNA sequence: TGTGCCAGCGGACACAGGGAAGATCGCAATCAGCCCCAGCATTTT. It yields the protein CASGHREDRNQPQHF. V and J are TRBV6-5 and TRBJ1-5; D perhaps matches TRBD1 (6 bases). Germline V CDR1 and CDR2: MNHEY, SVGAGI. The CDR3 is made up of 15 amino acids. V was pared by 8 bases and J by 2 bases, with 16 bases between.

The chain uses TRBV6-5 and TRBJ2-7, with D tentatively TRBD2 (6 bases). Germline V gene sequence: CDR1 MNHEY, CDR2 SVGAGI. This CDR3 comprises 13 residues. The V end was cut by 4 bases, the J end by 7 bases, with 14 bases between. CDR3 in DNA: TGTGCCAGCAGTTCGAGGAGGGAAGGGGAGCAGTACTTC. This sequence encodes CASSSRREGEQYF.

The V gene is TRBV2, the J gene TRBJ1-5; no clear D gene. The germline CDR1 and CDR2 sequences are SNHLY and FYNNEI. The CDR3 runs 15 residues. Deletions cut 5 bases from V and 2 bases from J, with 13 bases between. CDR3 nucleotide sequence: TGTGCCAGCAGTCACATTCTAGTGGGCAATCAGCCCCAGCATTTT. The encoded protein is CASSHILVGNQPQHF.

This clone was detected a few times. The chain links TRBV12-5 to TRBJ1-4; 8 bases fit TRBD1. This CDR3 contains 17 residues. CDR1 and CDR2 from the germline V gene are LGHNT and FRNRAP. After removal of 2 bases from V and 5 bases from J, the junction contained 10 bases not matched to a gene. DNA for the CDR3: TGTGCTAGTGGTTTGCTATACAGGGGGGGCGTGAATGAAAAACTGTTTTTT. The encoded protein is CASGLLYRGGVNEKLFF. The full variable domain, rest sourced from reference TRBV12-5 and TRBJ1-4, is DARVTQTPRHKVTEMGQEVTMRCQPILGHNTVFWYRQTMMQGLELLAYFRNRAPLDDSGMPKDRFSAEMPDATLATLKIQPSEPRDSAVYFCASGLLYRGGVNEKLFFGSGTQLSVL.

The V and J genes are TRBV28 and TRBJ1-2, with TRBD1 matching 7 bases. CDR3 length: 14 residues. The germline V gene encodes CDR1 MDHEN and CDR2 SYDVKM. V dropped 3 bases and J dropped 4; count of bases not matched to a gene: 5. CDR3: CASSFRDSVYGYTF. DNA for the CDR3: TGTGCCAGCAGTTTTAGGGACAGTGTCTATGGCTACACCTTC.

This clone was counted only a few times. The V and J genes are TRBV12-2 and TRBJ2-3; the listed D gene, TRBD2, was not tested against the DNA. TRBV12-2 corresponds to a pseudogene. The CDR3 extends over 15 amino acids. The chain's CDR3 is CASRLARVEQDTQYF. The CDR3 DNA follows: TGTGCAAGTCGCTTAGCGCGGGTGGAGCAAGATACGCAGTATTTT.

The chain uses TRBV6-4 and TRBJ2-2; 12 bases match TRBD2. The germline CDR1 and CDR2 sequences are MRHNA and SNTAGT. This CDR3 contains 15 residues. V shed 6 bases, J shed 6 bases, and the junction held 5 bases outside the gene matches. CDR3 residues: CASSPSGRASGELFF. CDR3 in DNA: TGTGCCAGCAGCCCTAGCGGGAGGGCGTCCGGGGAGCTGTTTTTT.

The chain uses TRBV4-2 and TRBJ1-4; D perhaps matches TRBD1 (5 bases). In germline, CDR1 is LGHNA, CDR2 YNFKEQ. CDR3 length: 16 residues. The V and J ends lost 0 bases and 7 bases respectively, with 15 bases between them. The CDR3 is CASSQDRTLGGEKLFF. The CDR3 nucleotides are TGTGCCAGCAGCCAAGATCGCACATTGGGGGGTGAAAAACTGTTTTTT.

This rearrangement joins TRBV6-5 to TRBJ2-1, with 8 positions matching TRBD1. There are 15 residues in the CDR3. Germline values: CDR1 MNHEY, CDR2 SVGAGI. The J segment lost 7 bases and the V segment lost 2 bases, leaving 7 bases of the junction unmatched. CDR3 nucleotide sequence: TGTGCCAGCAGTTACACTGGGACAGGACGGAATGAGCAGTTCTTC. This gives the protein CASSYTGTGRNEQFF.

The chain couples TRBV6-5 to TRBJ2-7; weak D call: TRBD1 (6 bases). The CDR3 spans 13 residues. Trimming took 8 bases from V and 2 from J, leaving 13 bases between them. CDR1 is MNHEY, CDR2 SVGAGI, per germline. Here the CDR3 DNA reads TGTGCCAGCCGACGGGACACCCCCTACGAGCAGTACTTC. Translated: CASRRDTPYEQYF.

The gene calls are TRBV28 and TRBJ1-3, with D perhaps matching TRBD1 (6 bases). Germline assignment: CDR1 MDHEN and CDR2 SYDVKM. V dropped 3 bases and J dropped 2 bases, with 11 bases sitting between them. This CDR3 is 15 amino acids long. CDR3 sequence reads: CASSFAGATGNTIYF. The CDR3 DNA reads TGTGCCAGCAGTTTTGCGGGGGCCACTGGAAACACCATATATTTT.

CDR3 nucleotides: TGCGCCAGCAGCCAGCAAAGGGGGTTCTCCTACGAGCAGTACTTC. Encoded protein: CASSQQRGFSYEQYF. This sequence joins TRBV4-3 and TRBJ2-7, with D maybe TRBD1 (6 bases). V was shortened by 3 bases and J by 0 bases, with 12 bases between the two germline ends. Germline V gene lookup returns CDR1 LGHNA and CDR2 YSLEER. There are 15 residues in the CDR3.

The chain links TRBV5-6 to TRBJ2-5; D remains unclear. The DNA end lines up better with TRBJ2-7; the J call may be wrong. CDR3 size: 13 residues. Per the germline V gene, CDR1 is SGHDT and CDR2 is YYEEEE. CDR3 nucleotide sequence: TGTGCCAGCAGCTTTCCCCCTCACTACGAGCAGTACTTC. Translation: CASSFPPHYEQYF.

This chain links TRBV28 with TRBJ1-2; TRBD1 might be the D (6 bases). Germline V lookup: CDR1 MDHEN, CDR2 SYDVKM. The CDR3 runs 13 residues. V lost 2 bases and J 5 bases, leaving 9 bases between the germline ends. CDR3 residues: CASSLARGYGYTF. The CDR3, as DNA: TGTGCCAGCAGTTTAGCCAGGGGTTATGGCTACACCTTC.

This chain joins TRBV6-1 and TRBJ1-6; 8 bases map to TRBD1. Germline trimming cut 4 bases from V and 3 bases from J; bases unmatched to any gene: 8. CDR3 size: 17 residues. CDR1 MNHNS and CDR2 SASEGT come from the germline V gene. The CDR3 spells CASSGPTGGLYNSPLHF. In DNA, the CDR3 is TGTGCCAGCAGTGGACCCACAGGGGGACTCTATAATTCACCCCTCCACTTT.

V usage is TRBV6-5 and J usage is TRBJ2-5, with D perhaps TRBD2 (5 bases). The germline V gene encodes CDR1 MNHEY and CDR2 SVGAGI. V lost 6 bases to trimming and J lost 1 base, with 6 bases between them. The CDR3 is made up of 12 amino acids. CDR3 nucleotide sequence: TGTGCCAGCAGCGGACTCCAAGAGACCCAGTACTTC. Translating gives CASSGLQETQYF.

The CDR3 sequence: CSVEDWDRGRREAFF. In DNA form, the CDR3 reads TGCAGCGTTGAAGATTGGGACAGGGGGCGGCGGGAAGCTTTCTTT. The chain carries TRBV29-1 and TRBJ1-1; TRBD1 matches at 12 bases. Germline V gene sequence: CDR1 SQVTM, CDR2 ANQGSEA. The CDR3 totals 15 residues. V gave up 0 bases and J gave up 8 bases; unmatched junction bases: 7. Full variable domain (remainder filled in from reference TRBV29-1 and TRBJ1-1): SAVISQKPSRDICQRGTSLTIQCQVDSQVTMMFWYRQQPGQSLTLIATANQGSEATYESGFVIDKFPISRPNLTFSTLTVSNMSPEDSSIYLCSVEDWDRGRREAFFGQGTRLTVV.

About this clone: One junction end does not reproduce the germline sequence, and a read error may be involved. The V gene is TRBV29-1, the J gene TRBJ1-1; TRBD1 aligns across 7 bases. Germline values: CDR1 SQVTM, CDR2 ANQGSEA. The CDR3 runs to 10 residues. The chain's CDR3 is CSVEDRSPIF. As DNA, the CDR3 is TGCAGCGTTGAGGACAGGAGCCCCATCTTT.

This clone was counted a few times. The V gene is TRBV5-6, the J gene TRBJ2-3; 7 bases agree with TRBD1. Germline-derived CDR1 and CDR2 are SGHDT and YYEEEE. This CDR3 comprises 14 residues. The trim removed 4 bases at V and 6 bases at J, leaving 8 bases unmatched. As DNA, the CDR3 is TGTGCCAGCAGCCCAGGGGGTTGGGCGGATACGCAGTATTTT. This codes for CASSPGGWADTQYF.

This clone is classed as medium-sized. CDR3 region: CASSQAGTGWNQPQHF. CDR3 bases: TGTGCCAGCAGCCAAGCCGGGACAGGGTGGAATCAGCCCCAGCATTTT. J is TRBJ1-5 and V is TRBV6-8, with TRBD1 matching over 9 bases. CDR3 length: 16 residues. Germline V lookup: CDR1 MNHGY, CDR2 SAAAGT. The V and J ends lost 6 bases and 4 bases, in that order; junction bases with no gene match: 10.